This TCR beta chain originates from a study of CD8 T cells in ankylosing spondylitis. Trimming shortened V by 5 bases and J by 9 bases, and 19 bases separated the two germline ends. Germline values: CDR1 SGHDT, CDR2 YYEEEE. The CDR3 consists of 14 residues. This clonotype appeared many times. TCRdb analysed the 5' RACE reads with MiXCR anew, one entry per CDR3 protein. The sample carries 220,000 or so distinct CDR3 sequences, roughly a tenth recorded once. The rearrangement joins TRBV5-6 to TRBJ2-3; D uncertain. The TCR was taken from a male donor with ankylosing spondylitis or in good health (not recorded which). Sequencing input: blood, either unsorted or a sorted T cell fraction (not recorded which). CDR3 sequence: CASRGDGGRRTQYF. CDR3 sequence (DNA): TGTGCCAGCAGGGGCGACGGTGGCCGTCGCACGCAGTATTTT.